The 25 T cell receptor beta chains given below trace back to one sample, sequenced in a study of shared clonotypes between healthy human individuals. Some clones are missing from TCRdb's copy, which holds only in-frame ones; the method was immunoSEQ multiplex PCR. Altogether under 1,100,000 clones are present, approximately 80% being singletons, with the ten largest covering 0.5% to 0.65%. Sequenced material: memory CD4+ T cells from PBMCs. Subset noted: CD45RA-negative fraction. These receptors all stem from a man in his late teens or twenties in good health. Some clones in this sample may be carry-over from other donors' samples.

The chain employs TRBV18 and TRBJ2-1; D possibly corresponds to TRBD2 (6 bases). V lost 3 bases and J lost 7, with 16 bases in between. The CDR3 contains 15 residues. The germline V gene encodes CDR1 KGHSH and CDR2 LQKENI. The CDR3 loop is CASSPPSARGNEQFF. As DNA, the CDR3 is TGTGCCAGCTCACCGCCTAGCGCCCGAGGGAATGAGCAGTTCTTC.

The genes are TRBV6-1 and TRBJ1-5, with D perhaps matching TRBD1 (5 bases). V was cut by 8 bases and J by 3 bases, with 14 bases left in between. The CDR3 loop spans 14 amino acids. CDR1 MNHNS and CDR2 SASEGT come from the germline V gene. The CDR3: CASLSRDFNQPQHF. Written as DNA, the CDR3 is TGTGCCAGCTTATCCCGGGACTTCAATCAGCCCCAGCATTTT.

The chain carries TRBV2 and TRBJ2-1; 8 nucleotides match TRBD1. The length of the CDR3 is 13 residues. Germline CDR1 and CDR2: SNHLY and FYNNEI. The V and J ends lost 7 bases and 2 bases, in that order; junction bases with no gene match: 1. The chain's CDR3 is CASTGQAYNEQFF. The DNA of the CDR3 is TGTGCCAGCACGGGACAGGCCTACAATGAGCAGTTCTTC.

This chain joins TRBV19 and TRBJ2-7, with 9 bases fitting TRBD1. This CDR3 comprises 14 residues. Unmatched junction bases numbered 9, after V lost 7 bases and J lost 5 bases. CDR1 and CDR2 from the germline V gene are LNHDA and SQIVND (reference sequence). The CDR3 protein is CASTPGQGQDEQYF. For the CDR3, the DNA is TGTGCCAGTACCCCGGGACAGGGTCAGGACGAGCAGTACTTC.

The J gene is TRBJ2-7, the V gene TRBV7-9; a weak D match, TRBD2 (5 bases). The germline V and J ends were trimmed by 5 bases and 6 bases, with 17 bases remaining between them. CDR1 and CDR2 (germline): SEHNR, FQNEAQ (reference sequence). CDR3 length equals 14 residues. The CDR3 is CASSDREGFFEQYF. The CDR3 bases are TGTGCCAGCAGCGACCGGGAAGGGTTTTTCGAGCAGTACTTC. Full variable domain (rest looked up from reference TRBV7-9 and TRBJ2-7): DTGVSQNPRHKITKRGQNVTFRCDPISEHNRLYWYRQTLGQGPEFLTYFQNEAQLEKSRLLSDRFSAERPKGSFSTLEIQRTEQGDSAMYLCASSDREGFFEQYFGPGTRLTVT.

V and J are TRBV5-1 and TRBJ2-1; a possible D gene is TRBD2 (6 bases). V was pared by 2 bases and J by 7 bases, with 16 bases between. This CDR3 region has 15 residues. In germline, CDR1 is SGHRS, CDR2 YFSETQ. The CDR3 here is CASSLARIAVNEQFF. The CDR3 DNA reads TGCGCCAGCAGCTTAGCCCGGATAGCGGTTAATGAGCAGTTCTTC.

This clone was seen a few times. V usage is TRBV2 and J usage is TRBJ1-2; the match to TRBD1 covers 7 bases. There are 11 residues in the CDR3. The junction had 3 bases not matched to a gene; V was cut back by 4 bases and J by 10 bases. CDR1 SNHLY and CDR2 FYNNEI come from the germline V gene. CDR3 bases: TGTGCCAGCAGTGTCAGGGGGGTCTACACCTTC. Amino acid sequence: CASSVRGVYTF.

The J gene is TRBJ1-1, the V gene TRBV28; D possibly corresponds to TRBD1 (6 bases). In germline, CDR1 is MDHEN, CDR2 SYDVKM. This CDR3 has 15 residues. The V and J ends lost 4 bases and 2 bases respectively, with 14 bases between them. The CDR3 loop reads CASSYGGARNTEAFF. The CDR3, as DNA: TGTGCCAGCAGTTACGGGGGCGCGCGAAACACTGAAGCTTTCTTT.

V usage is TRBV2 and J usage is TRBJ1-2, with TRBD1 matching 7 bases. CDR3 length: 14 amino acids. Trimming took 2 bases from V and 4 from J; bases not matched to a gene: 4. Germline V CDR1 and CDR2: SNHLY, FYNNEI. The CDR3 sequence is CASSEKGATYGYTF. CDR3 DNA: TGTGCCAGCAGTGAAAAGGGGGCGACCTATGGCTACACCTTC.

The V call is TRBV5-4, the J call TRBJ2-5; TRBD2 might be the D (7 bases). V was pared by 6 bases and J by 4 bases, with 13 bases between. Germline V gives CDR1 SGHNT, CDR2 YYREEE (reference sequence). This CDR3 is built from 13 residues. CDR3 sequence reads: CASNPGGRETQYF. The CDR3 DNA reads as TGTGCCAGCAACCCCGGGGGGCGAGAGACCCAGTACTTC.

This clone was recorded only once. The V call is TRBV10-3, the J call TRBJ2-7, with D perhaps assigned TRBD1 or TRBD2 (7 bases each). The CDR3 has 14 residues. Germline V gene sequence: CDR1 ENHRY, CDR2 SYGVKD. Deletions cut 2 bases from V and 2 bases from J, with 10 bases between. CDR3 in DNA: TGTGCCATCAGTGAGCAGGGGGGGGCCTACGAGCAGTACTTC. Its protein is CAISEQGGAYEQYF.

The chain uses TRBV30 and TRBJ2-5, with D possibly being TRBD1 or TRBD2 (5 bases each). The V end was cut by 5 bases, the J end by 7 bases, with 17 bases between. The CDR3 has 13 residues. The V gene's germline CDR1 is GTSNPN and CDR2 SVGIG (reference sequence). DNA for the CDR3: TGTGCCTGGGAGGGGAGCGGCTATGGGACCCAGTACTTC. Translated: CAWEGSGYGTQYF.

The V and J genes are TRBV7-9 and TRBJ2-6, with D tentatively TRBD2 (5 bases). There are 17 residues in the CDR3. The ends were cut back, 0 bases at V and 2 bases at J, with 11 bases in the middle. The germline V gene encodes CDR1 SEHNR and CDR2 FQNEAQ (reference sequence). CDR3 sequence (DNA): TGTGCCAGCAGCTTAGCTCATTCGAGGGCTGGGGCCAACGTCCTGACTTTC. It translates to CASSLAHSRAGANVLTF.

The chain uses TRBV28 and TRBJ2-7, with 7 bases that match TRBD1. Germline V gene lookup returns CDR1 MDHEN and CDR2 SYDVKM. Germline trimming cut 6 bases from V and 5 bases from J; bases unmatched to any gene: 7. The CDR3 contains 13 residues. The DNA for the CDR3 is TGTGCCAGCAGCCGCCGACAGGGCGACGAGCAGTACTTC. It encodes CASSRRQGDEQYF.

A note on this clone: Within the sample, other DNA sequences also encode this same CDR3. J is TRBJ2-7 and V is TRBV4-2, with TRBD2 matching 7 bases. The CDR3 extends over 15 amino acids. The V and J ends lost 2 bases and 2 bases, in that order; junction bases with no gene match: 6. Looked up from germline, CDR1 is LGHNA and CDR2 is YNFKEQ. CDR3 sequence reads: CASSQRSGTTYEQYF. CDR3 DNA sequence: TGTGCCAGCAGCCAACGGAGCGGGACCACCTACGAGCAGTACTTC.

The chain employs TRBV21-1 and TRBJ1-4. TRBV21-1 is shown as a pseudogene. There are 14 residues in the CDR3. The CDR3 DNA reads as TGTGCCAGCAGCAACGGGTGCACTAATGAAAAACTGTTTTTT. Translating gives CASSNGCTNEKLFF.

This clone turned up a few times. The V and J genes are TRBV7-3 and TRBJ1-1, with a possible D match to TRBD1 (5 bases). Germline lookup yields CDR1 SGHTA and CDR2 FQGTGA. V gave up 4 bases and J gave up 3 bases, with 9 bases separating them. The CDR3 runs to 13 residues. DNA of the CDR3: TGTGCCAGCAGCTCGGGACGGGACACTGAAGCTTTCTTT. Translated, it gives CASSSGRDTEAFF.

This chain links TRBV14 with TRBJ2-5; unclear D gene. Germline-derived CDR1 and CDR2 are SGHDN and FVKESK. The V end lost 3 bases, the J end lost 8 bases, and 10 bases lay between the germline ends. The CDR3 consists of 12 residues. CDR3 protein: CASSHIDATQYF. Written as DNA, the CDR3 is TGTGCCAGCAGCCACATTGACGCCACCCAGTACTTC. Looking up the rest from reference TRBV14 and TRBJ2-5 gives the full variable domain: EAGVTQFPSHSVIEKGQTVTLRCDPISGHDNLYWYRRVMGKEIKFLLHFVKESKQDESGMPNNRFLAERTGGTYSTLKVQPAELEDSGVYFCASSHIDATQYFGPGTRLLVL.

This sequence joins TRBV29-1 and TRBJ1-1; D ambiguous. CDR3 length equals 13 residues. In germline, CDR1 is SQVTM, CDR2 ANQGSEA. V shed 4 bases and J shed 3 bases, with 12 bases lying between them. CDR3 protein: CSVAATKDTEAFF. CDR3 in DNA: TGCAGCGTTGCGGCGACAAAGGACACTGAAGCTTTCTTT. The variable domain in full, with the rest retrieved from reference TRBV29-1 and TRBJ1-1, is SAVISQKPSRDICQRGTSLTIQCQVDSQVTMMFWYRQQPGQSLTLIATANQGSEATYESGFVIDKFPISRPNLTFSTLTVSNMSPEDSSIYLCSVAATKDTEAFFGQGTRLTVV.

This rearrangement joins TRBV10-3 to TRBJ2-2, with D perhaps TRBD2 (5 bases). Looked up from germline, CDR1 is ENHRY and CDR2 is SYGVKD. Trimming took 3 bases from V and 8 from J, leaving 19 bases between them. The CDR3 spans 16 residues. The CDR3 reads CAISEGFVGVAGELFF. In nucleotides, the CDR3 is TGTGCCATCAGTGAAGGTTTCGTGGGAGTAGCTGGGGAGCTGTTTTTT.

The chain combines TRBV19 with TRBJ2-5; D not resolved. This CDR3 has 13 amino acids. Germline-derived CDR1 and CDR2 are LNHDA and SQIVND (reference sequence). Trimming shortened V by 6 bases and J by 3 bases, and 11 bases separated the two germline ends. CDR3 protein: CASSSDPEETQYF. The DNA for the CDR3 is TGTGCCAGTAGCTCAGACCCAGAAGAGACCCAGTACTTC.

This clone is a singleton in its sample. The genes are TRBV7-9 and TRBJ2-7, with a tentative D call TRBD2 (6 bases). Germline V gene data show CDR1 as SEHNR and CDR2 as FQNEAQ (reference sequence). Trimming cost V 4 bases and J 0 bases, with 22 bases left between them. CDR3 size: 18 residues. CDR3 protein: CASSSVPGRGSPSYEQYF. In DNA form, the CDR3 reads TGTGCCAGCAGCTCCGTTCCCGGCCGGGGGAGCCCCTCCTACGAGCAGTACTTC. The variable domain in full, with the rest retrieved from reference TRBV7-9 and TRBJ2-7, is DTGVSQNPRHKITKRGQNVTFRCDPISEHNRLYWYRQTLGQGPEFLTYFQNEAQLEKSRLLSDRFSAERPKGSFSTLEIQRTEQGDSAMYLCASSSVPGRGSPSYEQYFGPGTRLTVT.

The chain uses TRBV28 and TRBJ1-6; D gene ambiguous. Germline loops: CDR1 MDHEN, CDR2 SYDVKM. V was pared by 6 bases and J by 7 bases, with 16 bases between. The CDR3 loop spans 15 amino acids. DNA of the CDR3: TGTGCCAGCAGCGCCGCCCCGGAGCCAAATTCACCCCTCCACTTT. It translates to CASSAAPEPNSPLHF.

The CDR3 DNA follows: TGCGCCAGCAGCCCTCAGTTAGCCCGATGGGATGAGCAGTTCTTC. Protein: CASSPQLARWDEQFF. The rearrangement uses TRBV4-3 and TRBJ2-1, with D hard to call. The CDR3 runs 15 residues. Germline values: CDR1 LGHNA, CDR2 YSLEER. Trimming shortened V by 4 bases and J by 8 bases, and 18 bases separated the two germline ends.

The chain joins TRBV27 to TRBJ1-1; 8 positions agree with TRBD1. The CDR3 has 14 amino acids. CDR1 is MNHEY, CDR2 SMNVEV, per germline (reference sequence). With 2 bases clipped from V and 4 bases from J, the junction kept 3 bases outside the gene matches. CDR3 sequence (DNA): TGTGCCAGCAGTTTACAGGGGGCGGGCACTGAAGCTTTCTTT. This codes for CASSLQGAGTEAFF.